Given below is one TCR beta chain in context. No antigen is known for it. Carrying UMI labels, the TRB cDNA libraries were prepared through 5' RACE. Using the 5' RACE reads, TCRdb records one entry per CDR3 protein without DNA. The listing contains 75,000 to 95,000 distinct CDR3 sequences. From germline, CDR1 is MNHNY and CDR2 SVGAGI (reference sequence). This CDR3 spans 13 amino acids. The data stem from a study of CXCR3-negative and CXCR3-positive naive CD8 T cells. The CD45RO-CCR7+CD27+CD95- phenotype denoted naive CD8+ T cells. General study points: Between one naive subset and the other, surface CD5 was comparable, and TCR strength was inferred from TRB CDR3 properties.

The sequencing sample was made of naive CXCR3- CD8+ T cells from blood. The subset here: CD45RO-CCR7+CD27+CD95- naive CD8+ T cells lacking CXCR3 (TNR3-). This TCR derives from a human donor in good health. Some clones in this sample may be carry-over from other donors' samples. This sequence joins TRBV6-6 and TRBJ2-2; the TCRdb call, TRBD1, lacks DNA for checking. The CDR3 reads CASSPSEGRELFF.